Listed below are T cell receptor beta chains from one sample, sequenced in a study of T cell changes during pregnancy in multiple sclerosis. Using immunoSEQ multiplex PCR, the repertoire was profiled, and TCRdb retains in-frame clones only, with some absent. The table shows 25,000 to 35,000 clones, with 90% occurring only once. Sequences were derived from CD4+ T cells from peripheral blood mononuclear cells, sampled in the third trimester of pregnancy. These receptors originate from a female donor in good health, enrolled as a control in a pregnancy study. Each CDR3 is given with its conserved first and last residue. A D gene is named only where the DNA matches it firmly. Clone size is not always given. Where it is, it says once, few, many or a class for expanded clones.

J	D	V	size	DNA	CDR3
TRBJ2-7	TRBD1	TRBV19	once	TGTGCCAGTAGTATAGGGCAGGGGGCACAAGGGCAGTACTTC	CASSIGQGAQGQYF
TRBJ2-3	TRBD2	TRBV30	NA	TGTGCTGCGTATCGCGGGAGTGACACAGATACGCAGTATTTT	CAAYRGSDTDTQYF
TRBJ1-1	NA	TRBV30	once	TGTGCCTGGATCCGAGGGTGGGGGCTCGGTGAAGCTTTCTTT	CAWIRGWGLGEAFF
TRBJ1-2	NA	TRBV7-2	NA	TGTGCCAGCAGCTTATCAGAAGACTATGGCTACACCTTC	CASSLSEDYGYTF
TRBJ1-5	TRBD1	TRBV6-5	NA	TGTGCCAGCAGGACAGGGGTCAGTCAGCCCCAGCATTTT	CASRTGVSQPQHF
TRBJ1-2	NA	TRBV28	once	TGTGCCAGCAGTTTAACAGTCTATGGCTACACCTTC	CASSLTVYGYTF
TRBJ2-3	TRBD2	TRBV10-3	NA	TGTGCCATCAGTGAGTCCGCGGGAGGTCCCACAGATACGCAGTATTTT	CAISESAGGPTDTQYF
TRBJ2-3	NA	TRBV7-2	NA	TGTGCCAGCAGCCGCCGGGCCCTAAAGGGGACAGATACGCAGTATTTT	CASSRRALKGTDTQYF
TRBJ2-7	TRBD1	TRBV29-1	NA	TGCAGCGTCGTGGACAGGAGCTCCTACGAGCAGTACTTC	CSVVDRSSYEQYF
TRBJ1-4	TRBD1	TRBV28	NA	TGTGCCAGCAGTTTGTCGAAAGGGGGCGCGGAAAAACTGTTTTTT	CASSLSKGGAEKLFF
TRBJ2-1	NA	TRBV5-6	NA	TGTGCCAGCAGCGGCCTACAGGGCATCTCCTACAATGAGCAGTTCTTC	CASSGLQGISYNEQFF
TRBJ2-7	TRBD2	TRBV7-3	once	TGTGCCAGCAGCCCGGGAGGGACTAGCGGTTACGAGCAGTACTTC	CASSPGGTSGYEQYF
TRBJ2-3	TRBD1	TRBV14	NA	TGTGCCAGCAGCCAAGGGCGGGACAGGTACACAGATACGCAGTATTTT	CASSQGRDRYTDTQYF
TRBJ1-1	NA	TRBV11-2	NA	TGTGCCAGCAGCTTAGGGGTCGCGGCGACTGAAGCTTTCTTT	CASSLGVAATEAFF
TRBJ2-1	NA	TRBV7-2	NA	TGTGCCAGCAGCTTGAGGCGGGGAGGCAATGAGCAGTTCTTC	CASSLRRGGNEQFF
TRBJ2-3	TRBD2	TRBV7-9	NA	TGTGCCAGCAGCCGGGCAACTAGCGGCACAGATACGCAGTATTTT	CASSRATSGTDTQYF
TRBJ2-1	TRBD2	TRBV5-6	NA	TGTGCCAGCAGCTTGGCCATGGGGGGGAGGGCCCTCAATGAGCAGTTCTTC	CASSLAMGGRALNEQFF
TRBJ1-5	TRBD1	TRBV25-1	NA	TGTGCCAGCAGTGGACAGGGGGCTAGGCAGCCCCAGCATTTT	CASSGQGARQPQHF
TRBJ1-2	NA	TRBV6-5	NA	TGTGCCAGCAGTTACTCAGAGGCCAGCAACTATGGCTACACCTTC	CASSYSEASNYGYTF
TRBJ2-7	NA	TRBV7-9	NA	TGTGCCAGCAGCCTTGTGAGCGGTAGCGGCCACGAGCAGTACTTC	CASSLVSGSGHEQYF
TRBJ2-1	TRBD1	TRBV7-9	once	TGTGCCAGCAGCTCCAACCAGGGGGCCTCCTACAATGAGCAGTTCTTC	CASSSNQGASYNEQFF
TRBJ1-2	NA	TRBV6-5	NA	TGTGCCACCACACGGGCTAACTATGGCTACACCTTC	CATTRANYGYTF
TRBJ2-1	NA	TRBV6-5	few	TGTGCCAGCAGTTACTCGGACGGGGGTCGTTTCAATGAGCAGTTCTTC	CASSYSDGGRFNEQFF
TRBJ2-3	NA	TRBV9	NA	TGTGCCAGCAGCGCCTGGGACATTAGCACAGATACGCAGTATTTT	CASSAWDISTDTQYF
TRBJ1-6	NA	TRBV9	once	TGTGCCAGCAGCGTACACCGAAACGGACCCCTCCACTTT	CASSVHRNGPLHF
TRBJ1-3	NA	TRBV6-4	NA	TGTGCCAGCAGTGACAGGGAGAACACCATATATTTT	CASSDRENTIYF
TRBJ1-5	NA	TRBV2	NA	TGTGCCAGCAGAAGGGAGGGAAATCAGCCCCAGCATTTT	CASRREGNQPQHF
TRBJ1-2	TRBD1	TRBV11-2	NA	TGTGCCAGCAGCTTAGGGGCAGGGGGAGACTATGGCTACACCTTC	CASSLGAGGDYGYTF
TRBJ1-1	TRBD1	TRBV19	NA	TGTGCCAGTAGCGTTATTCAGGGGGTGAACACTGAAGCTTTCTTT	CASSVIQGVNTEAFF
TRBJ2-1	TRBD2	TRBV5-1	NA	TGCGCCAGCAGCTTGGAGGGACTAGCGGGGGTGGATGAGCAGTTCTTC	CASSLEGLAGVDEQFF
TRBJ2-2	NA	TRBV6-1	few	TGTGCCAGGGGCCATGTCCACACCGGGGAGCTGTTTTTT	CARGHVHTGELFF
TRBJ1-4	TRBD1	TRBV25-1	NA	TGTGCCAGCAGTGGGGGACAGGCCCTCCTAGACAAACTGTTTTTT	CASSGGQALLDKLFF
TRBJ2-3	NA	TRBV19	NA	TGTGCCAGTAGGACAGTCGGTGCGAGCACAGATACGCAGTATTTT	CASRTVGASTDTQYF
TRBJ2-2	NA	TRBV2	NA	TGTGCCAGCATATCACAGGGGAACACCGGGGAGCTGTTTTTT	CASISQGNTGELFF
TRBJ2-7	NA	TRBV6-1	NA	TGTGCCAGCAGTGGCGCCCCCGGGACTGGATCCTACGAGCAGTACTTC	CASSGAPGTGSYEQYF
TRBJ2-5	TRBD2	TRBV7-2	NA	TGTGCCAGCAGCCCACCGATGTTGCTAGCGGGCCAAGAGACCCAGTACTTC	CASSPPMLLAGQETQYF
TRBJ2-2	TRBD1	TRBV11-3	NA	TGTGCCAGCAGCCAAACAGGGGGCACCGGGGAGCTGTTTTTT	CASSQTGGTGELFF
TRBJ1-5	NA	TRBV11-2	medium-sized	TGTGCCAGCAGCTTAGAAGCAGGCTTCAATCAGCCCCAGCATTTT	CASSLEAGFNQPQHF
TRBJ1-1	NA	TRBV19	NA	TGTGCCAGTAGTATAGGTCAGGTGAACACTGAAGCTTTCTTT	CASSIGQVNTEAFF
TRBJ1-2	NA	TRBV25-1	once	TGTGCCAGCAGTGAATCTCGGGTTGGCTATGGCTACACCTTC	CASSESRVGYGYTF